This TCR beta chain comes out of a study of cytomegalovirus exposure and HLA in healthy donors. Clones were read by immunoSEQ multiplex PCR, and TCRdb kept only the in-frame ones, dropping some. This repertoire shows roughly 120,000 clones, approximately 85% found once; its top ten account for around 5.1%. The sequence came from a man between 18 and 29 years old in good health and CMV-seronegative. The specimen was PBMCs.

The CDR3 here is CASSPSVQGATNYGYTF. The DNA for the CDR3 is TGTGCCAGCAGCCCATCCGTGCAGGGTGCCACAAACTATGGCTACACCTTC. The chain is built from TRBV21-1 and TRBJ1-2; TRBD1 is the table's D call and was not checked against the DNA. TRBV21-1 is labeled a pseudogene. CDR3 length equals 17 residues.